The T cell receptor (beta chain) under discussion was sequenced for a study of blood T cell repertoires in COVID-19. At the level of the study: Sample material is recorded as cDNA or gDNA derived from T cells, B-cell-depleted T cells, or PBMCs.

Cohorts were assigned according to the clinical history that participants reported. A COVID-19 case was met by exposed participants within 2 weeks before study entry. Under the authors' procedure: It was from reference gene primer amplification that nucleated cell counts were estimated. Generated by immunoSEQ multiplex PCR, the TCRdb table keeps only in-frame clones and is missing some. That table is the source of V, J and clone size, and D and trimming were worked out from the DNA. The sample has approximately 220,000 clones, around four fifths seen once. The V gene's germline CDR1 is WSHSY and CDR2 SAAADI. V lost 5 bases to trimming and J lost 7 bases, with 14 bases between them. The CDR3 has 13 amino acids.

This receptor was identified in a woman aged 50 to 60 who had been exposed to COVID-19. Sequencing was performed on PBMCs or T cells enriched from blood (not recorded which). The chain has TRBV10-2 and TRBJ1-1, with TRBD1 as a possible D gene (5 bases). In DNA, the CDR3 is TGCGCCAGCAGTATCGTTAGGGGATTTGAAGCTTTCTTT. This sequence encodes CASSIVRGFEAFF.